A single sample is the source of the 14 T cell receptor beta chains below, sequenced in a study of blood T cell repertoires in COVID-19. The assay was immunoSEQ multiplex PCR, and TCRdb's table has in-frame clones only and misses some. Among about 140,000 clones, 65% to 85% were seen once, and the ten largest hold 7% to 9%. The sample consisted of peripheral blood. All receptors come from a man aged 50 or older with active or convalescent COVID-19.

This chain joins TRBV6-1 and TRBJ1-1; D remains ambiguous. CDR1 and CDR2 from the germline V gene are MNHNS and SASEGT. The V end lost 1 base, the J end lost 5 bases, and 11 bases lay between the germline ends. This CDR3 region has 14 residues. CDR3 loop: CASSEGGSWTEAFF. CDR3 DNA: TGTGCCAGCAGTGAAGGAGGCAGTTGGACTGAAGCTTTCTTT.

The CDR3 region has the DNA TGTGCCAGCAGCCCGAGGACAGGGCGCTCCTACGAGCAGTACTTC. It specifies CASSPRTGRSYEQYF. The genes are TRBV7-8 and TRBJ2-7; 8 positions agree with TRBD1. The V gene's germline CDR1 is SGHVS and CDR2 FQNEAQ. Trimming at V came to 5 bases and at J to 0 bases, leaving 6 bases not matched to a gene. CDR3 length equals 15 residues. The complete variable domain, with remaining parts taken from reference TRBV7-8 and TRBJ2-7, reads GAGVSQSPRYKVAKRGQDVALRCDPISGHVSLFWYQQALGQGPEFLTYFQNEAQLDKSGLPSDRFFAERPEGSVSTLKIQRTQQEDSAVYLCASSPRTGRSYEQYFGPGTRLTVT.

V gene TRBV27 combines with J gene TRBJ2-2; 7 bases agree with TRBD1. CDR3 length: 15 amino acids. CDR1 MNHEY and CDR2 SMNVEV come from the germline V gene (reference sequence). After removal of 0 bases from V and 4 bases from J, the junction contained 2 bases not matched to a gene. The CDR3 coding sequence is TGTGCCAGCAGTTTATCAGGGGGCGGCACCGGGGAGCTGTTTTTT. Translated, it gives CASSLSGGGTGELFF.

This clone was seen a few times. The V and J genes are TRBV15 and TRBJ2-1, with 15 bases lining up with TRBD2. Germline trimming cut 4 bases from V and 7 bases from J; bases unmatched to any gene: 2. The CDR3 is 15 amino acids. The germline CDR1 and CDR2 sequences are LNHNV and YYDKDF (reference sequence). This chain's CDR3 is CATSMGLAGGNEQFF. The CDR3 DNA sequence: TGTGCCACCAGCATGGGACTAGCGGGAGGTAATGAGCAGTTCTTC.

This chain joins TRBV24-1 and TRBJ1-3, with D possibly being TRBD1 (5 bases). The CDR3 consists of 14 residues. V shed 4 bases and J shed 2 bases, with 8 bases lying between them. Germline V CDR1 and CDR2: KGHDR, SFDVKD. This CDR3 reads CATSEAGTGNTIYF. CDR3 nucleotides: TGTGCCACCAGTGAGGCAGGGACTGGAAACACCATATATTTT.

The chain combines TRBV9 with TRBJ1-1, with D hard to call. The V and J ends lost 0 bases and 6 bases respectively, with 12 bases between them. This CDR3 has 14 amino acids. Per the germline V gene, CDR1 is SGDLS and CDR2 is YYNGEE. The CDR3 is CASSVVSEGAEAFF. The CDR3 region has the DNA TGTGCCAGCAGCGTAGTTTCAGAGGGAGCTGAAGCTTTCTTT.

The chain uses TRBV18 and TRBJ2-1; TRBD2 agrees at 8 bases. V dropped 2 bases and J dropped 2; count of bases not matched to a gene: 2. CDR3 length: 15 amino acids. Germline CDR1 is KGHSH and CDR2 is LQKENI. CDR3 region: CASSPTSGTYNEQFF. DNA of the CDR3: TGTGCCAGCTCACCAACTAGCGGCACCTACAATGAGCAGTTCTTC.

This rearrangement joins TRBV5-4 to TRBJ1-1; the D gene is possibly TRBD1 (5 bases). The CDR3 is made up of 14 amino acids. CDR1 is SGHNT and CDR2 is YYREEE in the germline V gene (reference sequence). V was clipped by 2 bases and J by 1 base, with 9 bases between them. CDR3 bases: TGTGCCAGCAGCTTAACGGGGGGGAACACTGAAGCTTTCTTT. This codes for CASSLTGGNTEAFF.

This sequence joins TRBV11-2 and TRBJ2-7; 11 bases align to TRBD2. Germline trimming cut 4 bases from V and 5 bases from J; bases unmatched to any gene: 4. CDR1 and CDR2 (germline): SGHAT, FQNNGV. CDR3 length equals 14 residues. DNA for the CDR3: TGTGCCAGCAGCTCCCTAGCGGGAGGCCACGAGCAGTACTTC. The encoded protein is CASSSLAGGHEQYF.

The chain carries TRBV5-8 and TRBJ2-1; D possibly corresponds to TRBD1 (6 bases). CDR1 is SGHTS, CDR2 YDEGEE, per germline. Deletions cut 5 bases from V and 4 bases from J, with 19 bases between. The CDR3 length is 16 residues. In DNA, the CDR3 is TGTGCCAGCAGACCGTCAGGGGCCCTTAGTTACAATGAGCAGTTCTTC. Its translation: CASRPSGALSYNEQFF. Variable domain in full (rest from reference TRBV5-8 and TRBJ2-1): EAGVTQSPTHLIKTRGQQATLRCSPISGHTSVYWYQQALGLGLQFLLWYDEGEERNRGNFPPRFSGRQFPNYSSELNVNALELEDSALYLCASRPSGALSYNEQFFGPGTRLTVL.

The genes are TRBV6-5 and TRBJ2-2; unclear D gene. Germline-derived CDR1 and CDR2 are MNHEY and SVGAGI. V gave up 7 bases and J gave up 1 base, with 10 bases separating them. The CDR3 loop spans 14 amino acids. Here the CDR3 DNA reads TGTGCCAGCACCATTACTCTGAACACCGGGGAGCTGTTTTTT. Translated: CASTITLNTGELFF.

The genes are TRBV27 and TRBJ1-1, with D perhaps matching TRBD1 (6 bases). Looked up from germline, CDR1 is MNHEY and CDR2 is SMNVEV (reference sequence). V lost 2 bases, J lost 7 bases, and 23 bases lay in between. The CDR3 is 17 residues long. This CDR3 is CASSLGNGQGRPIEAFF. The CDR3 DNA reads as TGTGCCAGCAGTTTAGGGAACGGGCAGGGGCGCCCCATTGAAGCTTTCTTT.

The genes are TRBV24-1 and TRBJ2-1, with TRBD1 matching 9 bases. Germline CDR1 reads KGHDR; CDR2 reads SFDVKD. V shed 3 bases and J 10 bases; nucleotides not matched to a gene: 12. The length of the CDR3 is 16 residues. CDR3 nucleotide sequence: TGTGCCACCAGTGATAACAGGGGGCCTTCCCTCGGCGAGCAGTTCTTC. Translated, it gives CATSDNRGPSLGEQFF.

This chain links TRBV6-5 with TRBJ1-2; 7 bases align to TRBD1. Germline V lookup: CDR1 MNHEY, CDR2 SVGAGI. This CDR3 is 12 amino acids long. The V gene end was trimmed by 6 bases and the J gene end by 6 bases; junction bases not matched to a gene: 4. The chain's CDR3 is CASRSGTDGYTF. The CDR3 nucleotides are TGTGCCAGCAGGTCCGGGACAGATGGCTACACCTTC.